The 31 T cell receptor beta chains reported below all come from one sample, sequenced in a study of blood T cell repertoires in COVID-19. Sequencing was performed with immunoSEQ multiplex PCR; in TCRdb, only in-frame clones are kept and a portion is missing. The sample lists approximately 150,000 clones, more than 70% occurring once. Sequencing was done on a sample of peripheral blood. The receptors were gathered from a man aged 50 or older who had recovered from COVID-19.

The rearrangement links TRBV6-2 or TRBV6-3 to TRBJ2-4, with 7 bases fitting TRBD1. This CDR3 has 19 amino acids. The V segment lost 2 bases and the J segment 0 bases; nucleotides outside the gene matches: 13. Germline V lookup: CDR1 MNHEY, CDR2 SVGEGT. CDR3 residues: CASSYGGYRGELAKNIQYF. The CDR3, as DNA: TGTGCCAGCAGTTACGGTGGGTACAGGGGCGAACTAGCCAAAAACATTCAGTACTTC.

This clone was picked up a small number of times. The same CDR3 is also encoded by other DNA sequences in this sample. The CDR3 DNA reads TGTGCCAGCAGCCCTACAGGGGGCAATCAGCCCCAGCATTTT. Protein sequence: CASSPTGGNQPQHF. The chain has TRBV7-2 and TRBJ1-5, with 7 bases aligning to TRBD1. Germline CDR1 and CDR2: SGHTA and FQGNSA. J was trimmed by 2 bases and V by 5 bases; bases with no gene match: 3. The CDR3 sequence is 14 residues long.

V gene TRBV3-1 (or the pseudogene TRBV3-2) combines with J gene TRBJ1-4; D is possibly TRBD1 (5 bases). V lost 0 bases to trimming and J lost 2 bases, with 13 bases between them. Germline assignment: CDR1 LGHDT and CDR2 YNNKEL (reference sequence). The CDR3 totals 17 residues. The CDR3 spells CASSQDWGEVTNEKLFF. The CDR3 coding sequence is TGTGCCAGCAGCCAAGATTGGGGGGAAGTGACTAATGAAAAACTGTTTTTT.

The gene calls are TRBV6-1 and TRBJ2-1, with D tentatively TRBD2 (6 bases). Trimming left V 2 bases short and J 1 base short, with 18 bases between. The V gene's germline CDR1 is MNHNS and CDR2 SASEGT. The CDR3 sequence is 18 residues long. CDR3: CASSEKVQAAGSYNEQFF. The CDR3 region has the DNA TGTGCCAGCAGTGAAAAGGTTCAAGCGGCGGGATCCTACAATGAGCAGTTCTTC.

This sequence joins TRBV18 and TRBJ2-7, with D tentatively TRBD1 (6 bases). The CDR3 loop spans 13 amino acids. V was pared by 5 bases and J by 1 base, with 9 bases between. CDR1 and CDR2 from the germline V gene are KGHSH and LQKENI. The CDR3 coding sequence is TGTGCCAGCTCAAGAGGGACATCCTACGAGCAGTACTTC. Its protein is CASSRGTSYEQYF.

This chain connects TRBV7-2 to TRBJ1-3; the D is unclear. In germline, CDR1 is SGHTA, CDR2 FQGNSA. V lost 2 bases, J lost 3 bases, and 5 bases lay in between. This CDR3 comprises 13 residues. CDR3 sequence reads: CASSLKSGNTIYF. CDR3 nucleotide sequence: TGTGCCAGCAGCTTAAAGAGTGGAAACACCATATATTTT.

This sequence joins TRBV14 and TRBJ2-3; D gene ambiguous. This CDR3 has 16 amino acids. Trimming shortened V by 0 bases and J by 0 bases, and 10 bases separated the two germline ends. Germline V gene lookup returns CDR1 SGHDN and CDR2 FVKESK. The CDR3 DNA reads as TGTGCCAGCAGCCAAGACAGCACGACTAGCACAGATACGCAGTATTTT. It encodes CASSQDSTTSTDTQYF.

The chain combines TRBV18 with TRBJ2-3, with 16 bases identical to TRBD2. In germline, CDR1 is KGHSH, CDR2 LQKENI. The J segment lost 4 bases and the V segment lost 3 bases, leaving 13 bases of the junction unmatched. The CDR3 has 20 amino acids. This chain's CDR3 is CASSPNYGTSGGAMADTQYF. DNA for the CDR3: TGTGCCAGCTCACCTAACTATGGGACTAGCGGGGGGGCCATGGCAGATACGCAGTATTTT.

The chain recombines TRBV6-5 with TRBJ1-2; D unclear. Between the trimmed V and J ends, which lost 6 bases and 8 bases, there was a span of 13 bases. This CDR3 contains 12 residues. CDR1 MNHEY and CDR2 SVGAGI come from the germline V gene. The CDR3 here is CASRDGPDGYTF. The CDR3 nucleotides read TGTGCCAGCAGAGATGGGCCAGACGGCTACACCTTC.

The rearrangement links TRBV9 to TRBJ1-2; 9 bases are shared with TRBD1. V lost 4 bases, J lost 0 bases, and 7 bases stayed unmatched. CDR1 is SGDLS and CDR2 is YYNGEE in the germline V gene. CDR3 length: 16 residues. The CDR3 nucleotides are TGTGCCAGCAGCCTGGGACAGGGTTGGGCTAACTATGGCTACACCTTC. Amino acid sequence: CASSLGQGWANYGYTF.

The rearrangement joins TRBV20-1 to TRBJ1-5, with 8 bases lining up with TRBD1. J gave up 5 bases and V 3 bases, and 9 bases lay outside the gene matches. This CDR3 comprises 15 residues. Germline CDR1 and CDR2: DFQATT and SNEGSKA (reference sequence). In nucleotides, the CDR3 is TGCAGTGCTAGTGAGGGACAGGCACCGGATCAGCCCCAGCATTTT. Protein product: CSASEGQAPDQPQHF.

This chain's CDR3 is CASSLVGQGTGNTIYF. CDR3 bases: TGTGCCAGCAGCTTAGTAGGACAGGGAACTGGAAACACCATATATTTT. The V gene is TRBV7-6, the J gene TRBJ1-3, with 8 positions matching TRBD1. J was trimmed by 2 bases and V by 1 base; bases with no gene match: 4. CDR3 length: 16 residues. The germline V gene has CDR1 SGHVS and CDR2 FNYEAQ.

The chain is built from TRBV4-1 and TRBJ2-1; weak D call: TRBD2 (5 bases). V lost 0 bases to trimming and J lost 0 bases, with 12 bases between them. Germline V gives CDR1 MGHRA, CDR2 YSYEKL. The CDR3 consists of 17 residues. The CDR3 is CASSQESLGISYNEQFF. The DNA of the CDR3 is TGCGCCAGCAGCCAAGAATCCCTCGGGATCTCCTACAATGAGCAGTTCTTC.

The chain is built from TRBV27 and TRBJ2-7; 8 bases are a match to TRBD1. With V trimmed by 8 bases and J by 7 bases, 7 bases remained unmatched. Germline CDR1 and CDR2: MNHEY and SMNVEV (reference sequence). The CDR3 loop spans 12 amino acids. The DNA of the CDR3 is TGTGCCAGCGCTGGCAGGGGGCATGAGCAGTACTTC. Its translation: CASAGRGHEQYF.

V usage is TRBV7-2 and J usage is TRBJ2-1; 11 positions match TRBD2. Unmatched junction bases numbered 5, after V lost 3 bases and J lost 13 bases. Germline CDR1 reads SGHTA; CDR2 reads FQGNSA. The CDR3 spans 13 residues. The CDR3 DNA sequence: TGTGCCAGCAGCTTGACTAGCGGGGACCACCAGTTCTTC. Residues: CASSLTSGDHQFF.

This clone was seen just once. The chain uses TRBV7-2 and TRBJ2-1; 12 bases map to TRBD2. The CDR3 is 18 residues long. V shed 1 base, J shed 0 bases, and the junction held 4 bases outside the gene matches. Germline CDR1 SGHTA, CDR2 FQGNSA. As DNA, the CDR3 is TGTGCCAGCAGCTTAGGAATACTAGCGGGAGGCTCCTACAATGAGCAGTTCTTC. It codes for CASSLGILAGGSYNEQFF.

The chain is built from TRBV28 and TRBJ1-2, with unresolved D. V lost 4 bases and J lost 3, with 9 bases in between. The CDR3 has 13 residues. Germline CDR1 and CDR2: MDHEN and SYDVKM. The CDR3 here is CASSSAGYYGYTF. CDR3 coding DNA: TGTGCCAGCAGTTCAGCGGGGTACTATGGCTACACCTTC.

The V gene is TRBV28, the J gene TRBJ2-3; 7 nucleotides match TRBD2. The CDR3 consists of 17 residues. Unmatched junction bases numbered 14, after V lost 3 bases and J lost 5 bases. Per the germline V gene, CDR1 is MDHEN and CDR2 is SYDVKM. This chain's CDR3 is CASSFIRGEGLLDTQYF. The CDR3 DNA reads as TGTGCCAGCAGTTTCATACGGGGGGAGGGCCTTTTAGATACGCAGTATTTT.

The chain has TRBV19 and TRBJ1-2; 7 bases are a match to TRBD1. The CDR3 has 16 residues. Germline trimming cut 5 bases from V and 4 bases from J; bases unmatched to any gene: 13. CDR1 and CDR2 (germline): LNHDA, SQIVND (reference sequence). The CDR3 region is CASSPTSSGTAYGYTF. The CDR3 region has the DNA TGTGCCAGTAGTCCGACCAGCTCCGGGACAGCCTATGGCTACACCTTC.

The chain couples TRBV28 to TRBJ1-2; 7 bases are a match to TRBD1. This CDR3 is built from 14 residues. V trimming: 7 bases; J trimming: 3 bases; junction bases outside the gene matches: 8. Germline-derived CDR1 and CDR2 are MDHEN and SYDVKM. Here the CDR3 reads CASTPQGTYYGYTF. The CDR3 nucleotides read TGTGCCAGCACGCCACAGGGGACCTACTATGGCTACACCTTC.

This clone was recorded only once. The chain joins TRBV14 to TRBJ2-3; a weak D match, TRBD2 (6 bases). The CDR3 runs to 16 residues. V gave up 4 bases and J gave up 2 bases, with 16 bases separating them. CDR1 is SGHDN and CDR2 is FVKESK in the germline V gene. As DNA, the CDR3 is TGTGCCAGCAGCCTAACGGTAGCGGTCCTCACAGATACGCAGTATTTT. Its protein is CASSLTVAVLTDTQYF.

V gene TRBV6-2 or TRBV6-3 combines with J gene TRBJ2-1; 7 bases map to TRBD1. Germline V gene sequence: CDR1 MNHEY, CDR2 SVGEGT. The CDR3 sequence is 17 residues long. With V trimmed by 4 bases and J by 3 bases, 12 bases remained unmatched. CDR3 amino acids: CASSSAKTGKRYNEQFF. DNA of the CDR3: TGTGCCAGCAGTTCAGCCAAGACAGGGAAACGCTACAATGAGCAGTTCTTC.

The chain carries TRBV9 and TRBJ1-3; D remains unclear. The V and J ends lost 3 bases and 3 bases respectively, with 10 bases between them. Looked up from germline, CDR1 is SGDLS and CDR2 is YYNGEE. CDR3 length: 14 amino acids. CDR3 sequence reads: CASSGSGFGNTIYF. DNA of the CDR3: TGTGCCAGCAGCGGGTCCGGGTTTGGAAACACCATATATTTT.

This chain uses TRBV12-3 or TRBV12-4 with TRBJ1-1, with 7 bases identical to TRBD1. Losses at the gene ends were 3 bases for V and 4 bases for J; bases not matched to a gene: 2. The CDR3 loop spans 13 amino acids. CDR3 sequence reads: CASSLTGRTEAFF. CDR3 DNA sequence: TGTGCCAGCAGTTTGACAGGGCGCACTGAAGCTTTCTTT.

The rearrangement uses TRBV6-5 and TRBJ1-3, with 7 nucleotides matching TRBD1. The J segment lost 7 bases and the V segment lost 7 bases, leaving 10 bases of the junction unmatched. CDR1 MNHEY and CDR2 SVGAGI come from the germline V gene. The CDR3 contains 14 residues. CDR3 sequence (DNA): TGTGCCAGCACTTGGGGACAGATCTCTAACACCATATATTTT. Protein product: CASTWGQISNTIYF.

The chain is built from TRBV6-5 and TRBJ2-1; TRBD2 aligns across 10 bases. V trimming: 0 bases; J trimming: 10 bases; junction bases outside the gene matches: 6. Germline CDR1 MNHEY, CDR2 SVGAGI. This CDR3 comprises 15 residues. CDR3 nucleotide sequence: TGTGCCAGCAGTTACTCGAGCGGGGGGGCAGGAGAGCAGTTCTTC. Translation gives CASSYSSGGAGEQFF.

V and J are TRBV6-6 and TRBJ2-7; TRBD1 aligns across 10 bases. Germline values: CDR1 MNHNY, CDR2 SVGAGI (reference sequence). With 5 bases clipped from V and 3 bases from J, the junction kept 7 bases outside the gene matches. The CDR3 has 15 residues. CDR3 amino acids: CASSDRQGAVYEQYF. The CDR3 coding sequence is TGTGCCAGCAGTGACCGACAGGGGGCTGTCTACGAGCAGTACTTC.

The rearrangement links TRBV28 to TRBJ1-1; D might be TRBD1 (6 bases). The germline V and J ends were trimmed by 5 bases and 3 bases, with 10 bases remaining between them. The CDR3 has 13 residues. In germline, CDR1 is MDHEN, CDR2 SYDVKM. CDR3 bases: TGTGCCAGCAGTCCCGACAGGTACACTGAAGCTTTCTTT. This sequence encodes CASSPDRYTEAFF.

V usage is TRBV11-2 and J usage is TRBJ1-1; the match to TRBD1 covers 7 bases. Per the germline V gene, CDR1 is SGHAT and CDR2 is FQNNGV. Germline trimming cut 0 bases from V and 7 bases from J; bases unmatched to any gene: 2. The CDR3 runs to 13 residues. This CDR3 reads CASSLDGDSEAFF. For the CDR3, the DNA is TGTGCCAGCAGCTTAGATGGGGACAGTGAAGCTTTCTTT.

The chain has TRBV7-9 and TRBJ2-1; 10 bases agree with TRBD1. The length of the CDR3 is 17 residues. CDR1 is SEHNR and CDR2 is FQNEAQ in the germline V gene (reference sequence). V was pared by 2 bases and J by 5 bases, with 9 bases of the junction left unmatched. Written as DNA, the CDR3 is TGTGCCAGCAGCTTAAGGGGGCCGGGACAGGGGAACAATGAGCAGTTCTTC. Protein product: CASSLRGPGQGNNEQFF.

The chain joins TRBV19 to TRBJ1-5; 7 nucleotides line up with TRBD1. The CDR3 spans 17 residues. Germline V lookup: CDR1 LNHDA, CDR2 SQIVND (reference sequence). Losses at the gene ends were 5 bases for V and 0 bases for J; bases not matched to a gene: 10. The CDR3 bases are TGTGCCAGTAGTCCCCCAAGGGGGCTCGATAGCAATCAGCCCCAGCATTTT. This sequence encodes CASSPPRGLDSNQPQHF.